This is a list of T cell receptor beta chains from one sample in a study of blood T cell repertoires in COVID-19. Libraries were prepared by immunoSEQ multiplex PCR; TCRdb keeps only in-frame clonotypes and omits some of them. This sample carries tens of thousands of clones, 70% to 90% of them seen once, and the ten largest clones take approximately 13%. The sample taken for sequencing was peripheral blood. These receptors were collected from a man older than 75 with acute or convalescent COVID-19. Both conserved end residues are part of each CDR3. D genes are given only for firm matches. For some rows the clone size is stated as once, few or many, or as a class when expanded; others skip it.

15,once,TRBV7-2,NA,TRBJ2-7,CASSFGLTNLYEQYF,TGTGCCAGCAGCTTCGGACTGACGAACCTCTACGAGCAGTACTTC
15,NA,TRBV6-5,TRBD1,TRBJ2-1,CASSYDRAPYNEQFF,TGTGCCAGCAGTTACGACAGGGCTCCCTACAATGAGCAGTTCTTC
12,NA,TRBV12-5,NA,TRBJ1-2,CASGTDFYGYTF,TGTGCTAGTGGGACAGACTTCTATGGCTACACCTTC
12,once,TRBV6-5,TRBD1,TRBJ1-1,CASDRANTEAFF,TGTGCCTCTGACAGGGCGAACACTGAAGCTTTCTTT
17,NA,TRBV24-1,TRBD2,TRBJ2-3,CATSETRLAGRTDTQYF,TGTGCCACCAGTGAAACCCGACTAGCGGGGAGGACAGATACGCAGTATTTT
11,NA,TRBV6-5,NA,TRBJ2-7,CASSHNYEQYF,TGTGCCAGCAGTCACAACTACGAGCAGTACTTC
15,NA,TRBV6-5,TRBD2,TRBJ2-7,CASSNSYGGIYEQYF,TGTGCCAGCAGTAATTCTTACGGGGGGATCTACGAGCAGTACTTC
17,NA,TRBV19,NA,TRBJ1-5,CASSIRVGGWGNQPQHF,TGTGCCAGTAGTATCCGAGTGGGGGGTTGGGGCAATCAGCCCCAGCATTTT
19,NA,TRBV19,TRBD1,TRBJ2-4,CASSGIRDRGPLAKNIQYF,TGTGCCAGTAGTGGTATCCGGGACAGGGGCCCTTTAGCCAAAAACATTCAGTACTTC
16,NA,TRBV4-2,TRBD2,TRBJ2-1,CASSQEGLAGANEQFF,TGTGCCAGCAGCCAAGAGGGACTAGCGGGGGCAAATGAGCAGTTCTTC
13,NA,TRBV5-4,NA,TRBJ1-4,CASSLAGEGKLFF,TGTGCCAGCAGCTTAGCCGGGGAAGGAAAACTGTTTTTT
14,NA,TRBV29-1,NA,TRBJ1-2,CSVGFPGRREGYTF,TGCAGCGTTGGCTTCCCAGGGCGCCGGGAGGGCTACACCTTC
16,NA,TRBV5-1,NA,TRBJ2-2,CASSLVPGKNTGELFF,TGCGCCAGCAGCTTGGTCCCCGGGAAGAACACCGGGGAGCTGTTTTTT
15,NA,TRBV6-5,NA,TRBJ2-2,CASSPGTTNTGELFF,TGTGCCAGCAGCCCCGGGACAACGAACACCGGGGAGCTGTTTTTT
17,NA,TRBV19,TRBD2,TRBJ2-1,CASSIDLRRGARNEQFF,TGTGCCAGTAGTATAGATCTGAGGCGGGGGGCCCGCAATGAGCAGTTCTTC
12,NA,TRBV5-1,NA,TRBJ1-2,CASSRGNYGYTF,TGCGCCAGCAGCAGAGGAAACTATGGCTACACCTTC
14,NA,TRBV19,NA,TRBJ2-3,CASTEGGGTDTQYF,TGTGCCAGTACCGAAGGGGGGGGCACAGATACGCAGTATTTT
13,NA,TRBV10-3,NA,TRBJ2-5,CAISESQQETQYF,TGTGCCATCAGTGAGTCTCAGCAAGAGACCCAGTACTTC
13,NA,TRBV2,NA,TRBJ2-7,CASSEPFSYEQYF,TGTGCCAGCAGTGAACCATTCTCCTACGAGCAGTACTTC
14,NA,TRBV30,NA,TRBJ1-4,CAWSVGGSGEKLFF,TGTGCCTGGAGTGTAGGGGGTTCCGGAGAAAAACTGTTTTTT
14,NA,TRBV11-2,TRBD1,TRBJ1-1,CASSFRPGQAEAFF,TGTGCCAGCAGCTTTAGACCGGGACAGGCTGAAGCTTTCTTT
16,NA,TRBV19,NA,TRBJ2-1,CASSIIGDSHGNEQFF,TGTGCCAGTAGTATCATTGGAGACAGCCATGGCAATGAGCAGTTCTTC
14,once,TRBV5-4,TRBD1,TRBJ1-2,CASSFLRTGDGYTF,TGTGCCAGCAGCTTCCTTAGGACAGGGGATGGCTACACCTTC
19,NA,TRBV5-1,NA,TRBJ2-6,CASTKGPGQSVSGANVLTF,TGCGCCAGCACCAAGGGGCCCGGACAGAGTGTATCTGGGGCCAACGTCCTGACTTTC
17,NA,TRBV27,NA,TRBJ2-7,CASSSPGIAGGIYEQYF,TGTGCCAGCAGTTCCCCCGGCATAGCAGGGGGGATCTACGAGCAGTACTTC
15,NA,TRBV15,NA,TRBJ2-7,CATSRDRGGSYEQYF,TGTGCCACCAGCAGAGATAGGGGGGGCTCCTACGAGCAGTACTTC
14,once,TRBV9,NA,TRBJ2-7,CASSVDVSAYEQYF,TGTGCCAGCAGCGTAGATGTATCCGCCTACGAGCAGTACTTC
14,NA,TRBV7-8,NA,TRBJ2-2,CASSLVAGLGELFF,TGTGCCAGCAGCTTAGTGGCGGGGTTAGGGGAGCTGTTTTTT
15,once,TRBV2,TRBD1,TRBJ2-7,CASRPAGTGSYEQYF,TGTGCCAGCAGACCCGCCGGGACAGGTTCCTACGAGCAGTACTTC
16,few,TRBV11-2,TRBD1,TRBJ1-2,CASSLGTGPWRYGYTF,TGTGCCAGCAGCTTGGGGACAGGACCATGGAGGTATGGCTACACCTTC
16,NA,TRBV7-2,TRBD1,TRBJ2-2,CASSQGASRNTGELFF,TGTGCCAGCAGCCAGGGGGCCAGCCGAAACACCGGGGAGCTGTTTTTT
14,NA,TRBV28,NA,TRBJ1-4,CASSQGGPREKLFF,TGTGCCAGCAGTCAAGGGGGTCCTAGGGAAAAACTGTTTTTT